The source of this T cell receptor beta chain is a study of PD-1 blockade in classical Hodgkin lymphoma. The protocol was immunoSEQ multiplex PCR, while the TCRdb copy is restricted to in-frame clones and leaves out a portion. The sample contains 95,000 or so clones, roughly 84% of which appear only once. The CDR3 runs to 13 residues. This clone was observed a few times. Each patient experienced a relapse that followed autologous stem cell transplantation, and brentuximab vedotin exposure varied. This receptor was identified in a human donor with classical Hodgkin lymphoma. The rearrangement joins TRBV21-1 to TRBJ1-5. TRBV21-1 is a known pseudogene. The sample in question was peripheral blood mononuclear cells (PBMCs), obtained at baseline. In DNA, the CDR3 is TGTGCCAGCGGTTCCTCTAGCAATCAGCCCCAGCATTTT. Translation gives CASGSSSNQPQHF.